The entry below describes one TCR beta chain. Its target is unknown. The CDR3 loop spans 12 amino acids. V was pared by 3 bases and J by 8 bases, with 7 bases between. CDR1 and CDR2 (germline): SEHNR, FQNEAQ (reference sequence). The record originates from a study of regulatory T cells in long-lasting Graves disease. Libraries of TCR beta came from iRepertoire HTBI primers plus Arm-PCR of CDR3 regions. TCRdb used MiXCR to reprocess the multiplex PCR reads, holding one entry per CDR3 protein. The sample yields 300,000 to 500,000 distinct CDR3 sequences, 20% seen once. Overall study findings and caveats: With persistent disease, TRBV28, TRBJ1-2 and TRBJ2-5 were the favored segments.

Time point indicated: persistent/refractory GD, antithyroid drugs over 5 years with positive TRAb. After RNA was extracted from PBMCs, the TCR library was made from it. Guidelines of the American Thyroid Association were used to diagnose Graves' disease. The patient group derived from an endocrinology department in Xi'an, China. V usage is TRBV7-9 and J usage is TRBJ1-4; no reliable D call. This material consisted of peripheral blood mononuclear cells (PBMCs), taken when the disease was refractory, from a patient treated with antithyroid drugs. This sequence was found in a female donor with Graves disease. Here the CDR3 reads CASSFVPEKLFF. The CDR3 DNA reads as TGTGCCAGCAGCTTCGTTCCCGAAAAACTGTTTTTT.